A selection of T cell receptor beta chains follows, all from one sample in a study of shared clonotypes between healthy human individuals. Measured with immunoSEQ multiplex PCR; TCRdb has only the in-frame clones, and not every one. The repertoire holds some 1 million clones, with approximately 68% as singletons. The sample was memory CD4+ T cells sorted from blood. The receptors derive from a man between 18 and 29 years old in good health. CDR3s include the opening cysteine and the closing phenylalanine or tryptophan. Fields, in order: CDR3 length, V gene, D gene, clone size, J gene, CDR3 DNA, CDR3 protein. A D gene is named only where the DNA matches it firmly. Expanded clones are given a class, and other clones once, few, many or no size at all.

17,TRBV4-2,.,few,TRBJ2-1,TGTGCCAGCAGCCAAGAAGGCTCCGCCGCACGGAGTAATGAGCAGTTCTTC,CASSQEGSAARSNEQFF
14,TRBV5-1,.,.,TRBJ2-3,TGCGCCAGCAGCGGGGGCTGGGAATGGAATACGCAGTATTTT,CASSGGWEWNTQYF
12,TRBV7-9,.,.,TRBJ1-2,TGTGCCAGCAGCTTAGTACAGTATGGCTACACCTTC,CASSLVQYGYTF
11,TRBV18,.,.,TRBJ2-7,TGTGCCAGCTCACCCGAGAACGAGCAGTACTTC,CASSPENEQYF
15,TRBV7-9,.,few,TRBJ1-3,TGTGCCAGCAGCACCAGTTTTTTCTCTGGAAACACCATATATTTT,CASSTSFFSGNTIYF
15,TRBV2,TRBD2,.,TRBJ2-3,TGTGCCAGCAGTCTCGCGGGAGCACACACAGATACGCAGTATTTT,CASSLAGAHTDTQYF
15,TRBV10-3,.,.,TRBJ2-3,TGTGCCATCAGTGGGACAGCTGCGGTCACAGATACGCAGTATTTT,CAISGTAAVTDTQYF
17,TRBV4-3,.,.,TRBJ2-2,TGCGCCAGCAGCCAAGGTATGAGGACATTGAACACCGGGGAGCTGTTTTTT,CASSQGMRTLNTGELFF
14,TRBV19,TRBD1,.,TRBJ1-2,TGTGCCTCTAAAGGTAGACAGGGGAACTATGGCTACACCTTC,CASKGRQGNYGYTF
18,TRBV5-1,TRBD1,.,TRBJ1-4,TGCGCCAGCAGCTTGGGGGGACAGGTTCGGCTAACTAATGAAAAACTGTTTTTT,CASSLGGQVRLTNEKLFF
11,TRBV6-1,.,.,TRBJ2-3,TGTGCCAGCAGAGCGAAAGATACGCAGTATTTT,CASRAKDTQYF
17,TRBV21-1,.,once,TRBJ1-5,TGTGCCAGCAGCAAAAGGGGGGGCTTATATAGCAATCAGCCCCAGCATTTT,CASSKRGGLYSNQPQHF
16,TRBV6-1,.,many,TRBJ1-6,TGTGCCAGCAGTGAAGCCCTGGGGACACTCAATTCACCCCTCCACTTT,CASSEALGTLNSPLHF
13,TRBV5-1,.,.,TRBJ1-1,TGCGCCAGCAGCCTCGGACCCCCTCATGAAGCTTTCTTT,CASSLGPPHEAFF
14,TRBV19,TRBD1,.,TRBJ2-7,TGTGCCAGTAAAGCGGGACAGGGAGTCTACGAGCAGTACTTC,CASKAGQGVYEQYF
15,TRBV7-3,.,.,TRBJ1-1,TGTGCCAGCAGCTTAACGGGACGGCCAAACACTGAAGCTTTCTTT,CASSLTGRPNTEAFF
14,TRBV6-6,TRBD1,.,TRBJ2-7,TGTGCCAGCAGAGAACAGGGGGCAAACTACGAGCAGTACTTC,CASREQGANYEQYF
14,TRBV11-2,.,.,TRBJ1-3,TGTGCCAGCAGCTCCGTAACCTCTGGAAACACCATATATTTT,CASSSVTSGNTIYF
17,TRBV5-1,.,.,TRBJ2-2,TGCGCCAGCAGCTTGGCCAAGTCCAGTCTAAACACCGGGGAGCTGTTTTTT,CASSLAKSSLNTGELFF
10,TRBV29-1,.,few,TRBJ1-1,TGCAGCGCTAAGAACACTGAAGCTTTCTTT,CSAKNTEAFF
14,TRBV6-1,.,.,TRBJ1-3,TGTGCCAGCAGTGAAGGACTCTCTGGAAACACCATATATTTT,CASSEGLSGNTIYF
14,TRBV7-7,.,many,TRBJ2-7,TGTGCTAGCAGCTTAAACCCTGACTCCTACGAGCAGTACTTC,CASSLNPDSYEQYF